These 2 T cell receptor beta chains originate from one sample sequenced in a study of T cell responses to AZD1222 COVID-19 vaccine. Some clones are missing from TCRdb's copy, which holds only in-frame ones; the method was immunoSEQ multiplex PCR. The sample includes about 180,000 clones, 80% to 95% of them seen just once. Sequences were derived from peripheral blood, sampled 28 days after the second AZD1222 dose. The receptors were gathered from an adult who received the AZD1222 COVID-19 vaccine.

The CDR3 is CASSYTHGGTQYF. The CDR3 DNA reads as TGTGCCAGCAGTTACACACACGGAGGGACCCAGTACTTC. The genes are TRBV6-5 and TRBJ2-5; TRBD2 is a possible D gene (5 bases). The CDR3 totals 13 residues. Between the trimmed V and J ends, which lost 2 bases and 7 bases, there was a span of 11 bases. Germline V gives CDR1 MNHEY, CDR2 SVGAGI.

CDR3: CASSSGGSGNTIYF. The CDR3 nucleotides read TGTGCCAGCAGCTCCGGCGGGTCTGGAAACACCATATATTTT. This sequence joins TRBV9 and TRBJ1-3; D is undetermined. Trimming cost V 4 bases and J 1 base, with 9 bases left between them. Germline V gene sequence: CDR1 SGDLS, CDR2 YYNGEE. The CDR3 runs 14 residues.